This T cell receptor (beta chain) was retrieved from a study of technical replicates of blood from a handful of donors. As regards this clone: Other DNA sequences from this sample encode an identical CDR3 as well.

Assay: immunoSEQ multiplex PCR; the TCRdb copy retains only in-frame clones and omits some. Counted here are under 95,000 clones, more than 95% occurring once; the ten biggest clones make up approximately 0.15%. Trimming at V came to 5 bases and at J to 8 bases, leaving 7 bases not matched to a gene. Germline CDR1 reads MNHNS; CDR2 reads SASEGT. The CDR3 extends over 14 amino acids. Input material: T cells isolated from PBMCs. This clonotype was obtained from a human donor in good health. The chain uses TRBV6-1 and TRBJ1-4; 8 bases line up with TRBD1. This CDR3 is CASSLTGVGEKLFF. CDR3 nucleotide sequence: TGTGCCAGCAGTTTGACAGGGGTTGGAGAAAAACTGTTTTTT.